This record covers a single TCR beta chain. These data originate in a study of Graves' ophthalmopathy and Graves' hyperthyroidism. In the study overall: Peripheral blood was gathered at the point of initial diagnosis, before any treatment started.

Trimming removed 5 bases from V and 6 bases from J; junction bases left unmatched: 9. The CDR3 covers 15 residues. Certain patients were not enrolled. These were patients with other autoimmune diseases, uncontrolled infections, pregnancy or lactation. CDR3 regions of TCR beta were amplified from RNA transcripts. Second-round multiplex PCR came after a first-round RT-PCR that employed HTBI primers. TCRdb reprocessed the multiplex PCR reads with MiXCR, giving one entry per CDR3 protein. Found here are hundreds of thousands of distinct CDR3 sequences, 22% of them singletons; the top ten hold roughly 6.9%.

The rearrangement links TRBV12-3 or TRBV12-4 to TRBJ2-2; the match to TRBD2 covers 7 bases. The sequence was collected from a woman aged 18-35 years with stable Graves' hyperthyroidism. Some clones in this sample may be carry-over from other donors' samples. The sequencing sample was made of peripheral blood. CDR3 residues: CASSPRAGESGELFF. CDR3 bases: TGTGCCAGCAGTCCTCGGGCGGGAGAATCCGGGGAGCTGTTTTTT.